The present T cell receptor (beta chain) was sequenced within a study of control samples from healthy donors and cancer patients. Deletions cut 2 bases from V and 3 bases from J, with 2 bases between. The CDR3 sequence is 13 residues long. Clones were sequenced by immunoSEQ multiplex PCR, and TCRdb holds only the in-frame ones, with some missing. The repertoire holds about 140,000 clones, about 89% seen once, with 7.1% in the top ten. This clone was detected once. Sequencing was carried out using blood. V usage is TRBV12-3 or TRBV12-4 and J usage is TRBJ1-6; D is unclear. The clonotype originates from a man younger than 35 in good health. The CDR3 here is CASSLSYNSPLHF. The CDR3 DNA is TGTGCCAGCAGTTTAAGCTATAATTCACCCCTCCACTTT.